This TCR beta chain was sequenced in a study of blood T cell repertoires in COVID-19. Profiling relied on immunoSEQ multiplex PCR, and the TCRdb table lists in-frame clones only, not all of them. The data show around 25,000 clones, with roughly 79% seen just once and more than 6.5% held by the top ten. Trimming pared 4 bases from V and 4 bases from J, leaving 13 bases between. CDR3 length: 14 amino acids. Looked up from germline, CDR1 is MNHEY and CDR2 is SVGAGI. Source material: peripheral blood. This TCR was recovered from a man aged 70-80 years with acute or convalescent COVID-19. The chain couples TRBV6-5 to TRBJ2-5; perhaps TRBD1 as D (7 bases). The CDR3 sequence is CASSFRGDRETQYF. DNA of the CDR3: TGTGCCAGCAGTTTCAGGGGGGATCGAGAGACCCAGTACTTC.